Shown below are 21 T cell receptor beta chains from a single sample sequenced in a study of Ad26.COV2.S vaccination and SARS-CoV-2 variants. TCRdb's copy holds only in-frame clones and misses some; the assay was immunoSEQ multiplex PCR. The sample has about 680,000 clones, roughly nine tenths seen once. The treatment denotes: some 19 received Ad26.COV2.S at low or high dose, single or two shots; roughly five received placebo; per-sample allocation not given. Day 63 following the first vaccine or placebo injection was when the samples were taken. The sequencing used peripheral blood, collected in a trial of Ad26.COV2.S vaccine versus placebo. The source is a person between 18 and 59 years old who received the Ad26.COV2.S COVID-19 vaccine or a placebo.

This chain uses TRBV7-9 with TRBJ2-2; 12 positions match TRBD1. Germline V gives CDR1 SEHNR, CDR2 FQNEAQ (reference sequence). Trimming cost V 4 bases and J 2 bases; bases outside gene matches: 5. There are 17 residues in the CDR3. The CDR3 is CASSSWDRGPNTGELFF. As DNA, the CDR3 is TGTGCCAGCAGCTCCTGGGACAGGGGGCCAAACACCGGGGAGCTGTTTTTT.

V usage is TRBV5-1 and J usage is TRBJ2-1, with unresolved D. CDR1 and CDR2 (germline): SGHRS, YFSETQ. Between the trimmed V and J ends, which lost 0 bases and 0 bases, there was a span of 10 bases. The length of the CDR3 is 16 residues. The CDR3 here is CASSLDPMSSYNEQFF. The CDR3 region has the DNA TGCGCCAGCAGCTTGGACCCGATGAGCTCCTACAATGAGCAGTTCTTC.

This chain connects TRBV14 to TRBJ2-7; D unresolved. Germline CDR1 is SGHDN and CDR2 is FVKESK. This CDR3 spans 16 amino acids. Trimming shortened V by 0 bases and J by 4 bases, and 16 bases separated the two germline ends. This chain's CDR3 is CASSQDTESVGYEQYF. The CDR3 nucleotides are TGTGCCAGCAGCCAAGATACAGAAAGTGTGGGATACGAGCAGTACTTC. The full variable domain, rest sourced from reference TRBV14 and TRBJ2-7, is EAGVTQFPSHSVIEKGQTVTLRCDPISGHDNLYWYRRVMGKEIKFLLHFVKESKQDESGMPNNRFLAERTGGTYSTLKVQPAELEDSGVYFCASSQDTESVGYEQYFGPGTRLTVT.

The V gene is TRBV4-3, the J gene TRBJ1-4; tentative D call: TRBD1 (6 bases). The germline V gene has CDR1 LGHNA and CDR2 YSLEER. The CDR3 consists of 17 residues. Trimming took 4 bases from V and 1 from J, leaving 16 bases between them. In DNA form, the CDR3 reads TGCGCCAGCAGCCCTCAGGGGTCGGTGCGAACTAATGAAAAACTGTTTTTT. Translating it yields CASSPQGSVRTNEKLFF.

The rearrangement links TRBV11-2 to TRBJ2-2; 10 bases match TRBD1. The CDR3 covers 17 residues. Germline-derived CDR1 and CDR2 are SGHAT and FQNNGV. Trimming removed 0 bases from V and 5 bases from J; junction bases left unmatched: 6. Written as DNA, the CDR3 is TGTGCCAGCAGCTTAGATCTGGACAGGGGGGGGACCGGGGAGCTGTTTTTT. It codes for CASSLDLDRGGTGELFF.

The CDR3 DNA sequence: TGTGCCAGCTCACCCGAGACAGGGGTAACTGGGGCCAACGTCCTGACTTTC. It yields the protein CASSPETGVTGANVLTF. The chain employs TRBV18 and TRBJ2-6, with 8 bases lining up with TRBD1. From germline, CDR1 is KGHSH and CDR2 LQKENI. Germline trimming cut 3 bases from V and 2 bases from J; bases unmatched to any gene: 6. This CDR3 region has 17 residues.

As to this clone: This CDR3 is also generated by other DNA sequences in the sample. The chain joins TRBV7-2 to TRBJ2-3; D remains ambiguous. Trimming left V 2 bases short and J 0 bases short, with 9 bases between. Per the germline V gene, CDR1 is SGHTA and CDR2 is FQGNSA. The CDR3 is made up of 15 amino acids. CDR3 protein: CASSLSGTSTDTQYF. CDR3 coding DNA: TGTGCCAGCAGCTTATCGGGTACTAGCACAGATACGCAGTATTTT. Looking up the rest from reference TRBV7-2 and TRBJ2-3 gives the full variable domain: GAGVSQSPSNKVTEKGKDVELRCDPISGHTALYWYRQSLGQGLEFLIYFQGNSAPDKSGLPSDRFSAERTGGSVSTLTIQRTQQEDSAVYLCASSLSGTSTDTQYFGPGTRLTVL.

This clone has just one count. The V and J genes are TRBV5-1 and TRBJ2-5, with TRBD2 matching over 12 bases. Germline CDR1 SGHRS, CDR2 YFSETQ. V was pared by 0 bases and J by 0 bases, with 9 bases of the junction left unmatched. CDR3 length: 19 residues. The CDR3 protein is CASSLGRLAGGPYQETQYF. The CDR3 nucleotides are TGCGCCAGCAGCTTGGGAAGGCTAGCGGGAGGGCCTTACCAAGAGACCCAGTACTTC. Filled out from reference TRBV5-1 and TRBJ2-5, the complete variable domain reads KAGVTQTPRYLIKTRGQQVTLSCSPISGHRSVSWYQQTPGQGLQFLFEYFSETQRNKGNFPGRFSGRQFSNSRSEMNVSTLELGDSALYLCASSLGRLAGGPYQETQYFGPGTRLLVL.

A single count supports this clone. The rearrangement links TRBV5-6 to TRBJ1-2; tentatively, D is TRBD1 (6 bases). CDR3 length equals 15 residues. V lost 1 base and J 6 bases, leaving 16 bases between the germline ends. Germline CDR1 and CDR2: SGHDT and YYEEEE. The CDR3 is CASSLWGAPSDGYTF. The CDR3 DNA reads TGTGCCAGCAGCTTGTGGGGGGCCCCTTCAGATGGCTACACCTTC. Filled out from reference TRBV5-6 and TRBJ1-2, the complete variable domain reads DAGVTQSPTHLIKTRGQQVTLRCSPKSGHDTVSWYQQALGQGPQFIFQYYEEEERQRGNFPDRFSGHQFPNYSSELNVNALLLGDSALYLCASSLWGAPSDGYTFGSGTRLTVV.

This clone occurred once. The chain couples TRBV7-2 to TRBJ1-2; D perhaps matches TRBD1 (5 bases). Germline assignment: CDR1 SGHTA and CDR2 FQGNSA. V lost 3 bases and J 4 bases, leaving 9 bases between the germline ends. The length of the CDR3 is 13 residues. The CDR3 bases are TGTGCCAGCAGCTTCGGTGGGGGCTATGGCTACACCTTC. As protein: CASSFGGGYGYTF.

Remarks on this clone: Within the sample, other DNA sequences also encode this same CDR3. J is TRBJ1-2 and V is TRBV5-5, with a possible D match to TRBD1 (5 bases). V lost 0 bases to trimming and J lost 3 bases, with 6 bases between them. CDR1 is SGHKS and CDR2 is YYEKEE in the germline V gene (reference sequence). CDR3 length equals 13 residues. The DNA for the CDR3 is TGTGCCAGCAGCTTGGCGGGGGACTATGGCTACACCTTC. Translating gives CASSLAGDYGYTF. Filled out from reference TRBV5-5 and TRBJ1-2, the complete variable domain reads DAGVTQSPTHLIKTRGQQVTLRCSPISGHKSVSWYQQVLGQGPQFIFQYYEKEERGRGNFPDRFSARQFPNYSSELNVNALLLGDSALYLCASSLAGDYGYTFGSGTRLTVV.

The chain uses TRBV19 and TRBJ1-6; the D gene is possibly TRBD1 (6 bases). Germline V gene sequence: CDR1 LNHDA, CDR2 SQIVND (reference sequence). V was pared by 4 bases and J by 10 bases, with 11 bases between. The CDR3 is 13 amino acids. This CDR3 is CASSTRGYSPLHF. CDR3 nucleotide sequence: TGTGCCAGTAGTACCAGGGGATACTCACCCCTCCACTTT.

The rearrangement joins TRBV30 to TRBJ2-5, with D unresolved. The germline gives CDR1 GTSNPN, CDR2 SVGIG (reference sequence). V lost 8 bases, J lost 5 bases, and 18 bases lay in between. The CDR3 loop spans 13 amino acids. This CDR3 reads CAGTRRFMETQYF. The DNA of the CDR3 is TGTGCCGGAACTCGGCGGTTCATGGAGACCCAGTACTTC.

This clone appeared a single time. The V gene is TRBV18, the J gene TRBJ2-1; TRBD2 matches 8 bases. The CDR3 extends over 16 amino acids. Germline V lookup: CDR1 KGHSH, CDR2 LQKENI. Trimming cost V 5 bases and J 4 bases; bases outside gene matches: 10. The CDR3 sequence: CASSVSGTRKYNEQFF. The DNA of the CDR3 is TGTGCCAGCTCAGTCTCTGGGACTAGAAAATACAATGAGCAGTTCTTC.

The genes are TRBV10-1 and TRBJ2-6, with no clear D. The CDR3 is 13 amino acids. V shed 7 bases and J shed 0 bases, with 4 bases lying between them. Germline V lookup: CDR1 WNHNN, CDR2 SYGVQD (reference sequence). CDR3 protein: CASTNSGANVLTF. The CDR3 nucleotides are TGCGCCAGCACAAACTCTGGGGCCAACGTCCTGACTTTC.

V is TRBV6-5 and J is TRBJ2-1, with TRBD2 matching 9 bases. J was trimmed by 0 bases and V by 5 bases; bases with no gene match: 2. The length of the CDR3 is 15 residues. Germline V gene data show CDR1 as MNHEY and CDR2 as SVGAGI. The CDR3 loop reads CASSNSGGSYNEQFF. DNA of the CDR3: TGTGCCAGCAGTAATAGCGGGGGCTCCTACAATGAGCAGTTCTTC.

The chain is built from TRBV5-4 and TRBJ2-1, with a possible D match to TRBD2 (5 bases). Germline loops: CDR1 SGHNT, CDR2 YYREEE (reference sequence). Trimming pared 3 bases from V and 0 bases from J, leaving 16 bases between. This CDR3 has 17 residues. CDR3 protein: CASSSPTGIVSYNEQFF. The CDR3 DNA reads TGTGCCAGCAGCTCACCGACCGGGATCGTCTCCTACAATGAGCAGTTCTTC.

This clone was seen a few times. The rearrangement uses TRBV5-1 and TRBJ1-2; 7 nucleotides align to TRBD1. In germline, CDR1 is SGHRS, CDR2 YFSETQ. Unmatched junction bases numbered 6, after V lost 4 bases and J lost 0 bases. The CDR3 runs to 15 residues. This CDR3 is CASSPGTVSNYGYTF. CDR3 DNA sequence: TGCGCCAGCAGCCCCGGGACAGTATCTAACTATGGCTACACCTTC.

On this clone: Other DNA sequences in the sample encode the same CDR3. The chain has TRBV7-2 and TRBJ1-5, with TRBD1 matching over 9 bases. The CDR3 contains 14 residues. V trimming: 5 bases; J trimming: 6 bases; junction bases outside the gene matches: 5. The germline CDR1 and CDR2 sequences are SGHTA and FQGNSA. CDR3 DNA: TGTGCCAGCAGCCCCCGACAGGGGGGTCAGCCCCAGCATTTT. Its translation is CASSPRQGGQPQHF.

The CDR3 is CASSLAPVGLVGAGELFF. The DNA of the CDR3 is TGCGCCAGCAGCTTGGCCCCCGTGGGCTTAGTGGGGGCCGGGGAGCTGTTTTTT. The rearrangement uses TRBV5-1 and TRBJ2-2, with D possibly being TRBD1 or TRBD2 (5 bases each). Trimming left V 0 bases short and J 6 bases short, with 21 bases between. Germline lookup yields CDR1 SGHRS and CDR2 YFSETQ. There are 18 residues in the CDR3.

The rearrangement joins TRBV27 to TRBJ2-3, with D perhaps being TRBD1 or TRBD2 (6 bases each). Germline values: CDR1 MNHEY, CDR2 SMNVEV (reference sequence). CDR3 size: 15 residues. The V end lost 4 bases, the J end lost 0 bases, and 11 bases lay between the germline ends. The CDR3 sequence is CASSSVGGSTDTQYF. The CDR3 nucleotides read TGTGCCAGCAGTTCCGTAGGGGGGAGCACAGATACGCAGTATTTT.